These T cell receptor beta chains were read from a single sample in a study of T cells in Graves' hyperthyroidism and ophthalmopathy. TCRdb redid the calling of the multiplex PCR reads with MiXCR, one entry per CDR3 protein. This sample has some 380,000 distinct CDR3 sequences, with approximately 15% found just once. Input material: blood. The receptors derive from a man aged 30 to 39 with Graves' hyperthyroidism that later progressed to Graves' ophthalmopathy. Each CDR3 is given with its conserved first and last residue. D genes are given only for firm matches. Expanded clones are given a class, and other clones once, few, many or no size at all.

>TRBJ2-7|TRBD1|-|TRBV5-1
CASSLDGTGYYEQYF
TGCGCCAGCAGCTTGGACGGGACAGGGTACTACGAGCAGTACTTC
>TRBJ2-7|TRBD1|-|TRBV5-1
CASSLQGNSYEQYF
TGCGCCAGCAGCTTACAGGGGAACTCCTACGAGCAGTACTTC
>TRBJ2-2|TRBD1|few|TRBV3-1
CASSRGQGYTGELFF
TGTGCCAGCAGTCGGGGACAGGGGTACACCGGGGAGCTGTTTTTT
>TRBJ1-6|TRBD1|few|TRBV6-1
CASSPGQPPEDVLHF
TGTGCCAGCAGCCCGGGACAGCCCCCAGAGGATGTCCTCCACTTT
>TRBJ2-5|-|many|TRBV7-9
CASSETGLVETQYF
TGTGCCAGCAGCGAGACGGGGTTGGTAGAGACCCAGTACTTC
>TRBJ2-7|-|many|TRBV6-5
CASSYFPTGTHYEQYF
TGTGCCAGCAGTTACTTCCCTACAGGGACCCACTACGAGCAGTACTTC
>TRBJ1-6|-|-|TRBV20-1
CSARLRYRGSYNSPLHF
TGCAGTGCTAGGTTGCGATACCGGGGCTCCTATAATTCACCCCTCCACTTT
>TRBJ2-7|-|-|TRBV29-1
CSVRTDGAYEQYF
TGCAGCGTCCGAACTGATGGAGCCTACGAGCAGTACTTC
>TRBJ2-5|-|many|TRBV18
CASSPPGGLETQYF
TGTGCCAGCTCACCACCGGGGGGCTTGGAGACCCAGTACTTC
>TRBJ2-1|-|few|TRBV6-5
CASSYSPNEQFF
TGTGCCAGCAGTTACTCTCCCAATGAGCAGTTCTTC
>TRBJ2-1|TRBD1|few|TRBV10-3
CAISRQGNEQFF
TGTGCCATCAGTCGACAGGGAAATGAGCAGTTCTTC
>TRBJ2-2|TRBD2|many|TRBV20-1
CSARDTSGGGDTGELFF
TGCAGTGCTAGAGACACTAGCGGGGGGGGAGATACCGGGGAGCTGTTTTTT
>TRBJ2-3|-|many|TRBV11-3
CASSRPSSTDTQYF
TGTGCCAGCAGCCGTCCTAGCAGCACAGATACGCAGTATTTT
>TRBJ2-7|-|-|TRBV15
CATSRGGGLRGEQYF
TGTGCCACCAGCAGAGGGGGGGGCTTAAGAGGCGAGCAGTACTTC
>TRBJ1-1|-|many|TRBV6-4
CASSDGPGRGEAFF
TGTGCCAGCAGTGACGGTCCAGGGCGAGGTGAAGCTTTCTTT
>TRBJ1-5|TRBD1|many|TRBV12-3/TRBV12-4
CASRKTGINQPQHF
TGTGCCAGCAGGAAGACAGGGATCAATCAGCCCCAGCATTTT
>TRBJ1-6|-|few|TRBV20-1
CSARDRAGSNSPLHF
TGCAGTGCTAGAGATCGGGCAGGGAGCAATTCACCCCTCCACTTT
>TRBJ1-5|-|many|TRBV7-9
CASIIVGPRGFRPQHF
TGTGCCAGCATCATCGTCGGACCGCGAGGATTTAGGCCCCAGCATTTT
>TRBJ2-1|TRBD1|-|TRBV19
CASSTGTGGYEQFF
TGTGCCAGTAGTACCGGGACAGGGGGCTATGAGCAGTTCTTC
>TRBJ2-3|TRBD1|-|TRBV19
CASSYGQGGDTQYF
TGTGCCAGTAGTTATGGACAGGGTGGAGATACGCAGTATTTT
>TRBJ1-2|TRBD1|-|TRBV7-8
CASSKRTGFYGYTF
TGTGCCAGCAGCAAGAGGACAGGCTTCTATGGCTACACCTTC
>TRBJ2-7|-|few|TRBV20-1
CSAMGGAFYEQYF
TGCAGTGCTATGGGGGGGGCGTTCTACGAGCAGTACTTC
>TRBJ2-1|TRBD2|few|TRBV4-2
CASSEAGGNYNEQFF
TGTGCCAGCAGCGAAGCGGGGGGGAACTACAATGAGCAGTTCTTC